This T cell receptor beta chain is from a study of shared clonotypes between healthy human individuals. The naive CD8 subset, CD45RO-negative cells positively selected for CCR7, excluded terminally differentiated effector memory CD45RA+ cells. Profiling relied on immunoSEQ multiplex PCR, and the TCRdb table lists in-frame clones only, not all of them. The sample carries roughly 2,000,000 clones, about 95% recorded once. In the case of this clone: The sample carries other DNA sequences with the same CDR3.

Sample: naive CD8+ T cells sorted from blood. The clonotype was recovered from a man aged 18 to 29 in good health.

CDR3 region: CASSLGAGYEQYF. In DNA, the CDR3 is TGTGCCAGCAGCTTAGGGGCAGGGTACGAGCAGTACTTC. The rearrangement uses TRBV11-2 and TRBJ2-7; TRBD1 might be the D (5 bases). Germline V gives CDR1 SGHAT, CDR2 FQNNGV. The germline V and J ends were trimmed by 1 base and 4 bases, with 8 bases remaining between them. The CDR3 length is 13 residues.